This T cell receptor (beta chain) was obtained from a study of shared clonotypes between healthy human individuals. Trimming removed 3 bases at V and 2 bases at J, with 6 bases between. The CDR3 covers 13 residues. Germline V CDR1 and CDR2: SGHTA, FQGNSA. Remarks on this clone: Its antigen is currently unknown.

Findings and limits, study-wide: The researchers took only blood, and tissue repertoires probably look different. There were few donors, and this limited the genetic and exposure-history diversity represented.

Sequencing of unsorted PBMC DNA was carried out using ten immunoSEQ deep assay plates. Sequenced by immunoSEQ multiplex PCR; TCRdb stores in-frame clones only, minus some. The sample has about 520,000 clones, around 73% seen once; the top ten hold approximately 12%. Those who donated, Caucasian adults without exception, all lived in Nashville, Tennessee. What was sequenced was PBMCs. This TCR was recovered from a woman between 35 and 50 years old in good health. Some clones in this sample may be carry-over from other donors' samples. The chain has TRBV7-2 and TRBJ2-3; D call uncertain. The CDR3 coding sequence is TGTGCCAGCAGCTTCGAGACCACAGATACGCAGTATTTT. This sequence encodes CASSFETTDTQYF.